This T cell receptor beta chain was observed in a study of blood T cells in healthy people across ages. This clonotype was seen more than once but under ten times. The use of a sample-barcoded 5' primer and a J-beta primer mix characterized a second PCR of roughly 6 to 11 cycles. Each CDR3 protein is one row after TCRdb ran MiXCR on the 5' RACE reads. The sample comprises about 1 million distinct CDR3 sequences, around 25% of which are singletons, and 0.75% rests with the top ten. CDR3 size: 16 residues. V was trimmed by 0 bases and J by 4 bases, leaving 14 bases between them. Germline lookup yields CDR1 PRHDT and CDR2 FYEKMQ (reference sequence). This sample also belongs to another study, concerning T cells of mothers and their children.

Sequencing used blood. The TCR originated in a girl aged 2 to 10 in good health. This rearrangement joins TRBV13 to TRBJ2-3; D unclear. The CDR3 sequence: CASSLGRWEESDTQYF. CDR3 coding DNA: TGTGCCAGCAGCTTAGGCCGGTGGGAAGAGTCAGATACGCAGTATTTT.